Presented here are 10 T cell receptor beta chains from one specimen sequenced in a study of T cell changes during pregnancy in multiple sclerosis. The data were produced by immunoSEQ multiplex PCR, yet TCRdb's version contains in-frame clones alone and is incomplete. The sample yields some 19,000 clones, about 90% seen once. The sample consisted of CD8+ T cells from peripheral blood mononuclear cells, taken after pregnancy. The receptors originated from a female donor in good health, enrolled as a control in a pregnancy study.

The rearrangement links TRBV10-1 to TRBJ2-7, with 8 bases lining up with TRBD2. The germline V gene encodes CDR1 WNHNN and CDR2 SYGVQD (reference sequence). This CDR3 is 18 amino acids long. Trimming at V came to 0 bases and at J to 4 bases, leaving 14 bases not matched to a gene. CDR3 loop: CASSESRLRRGDGYEQYF. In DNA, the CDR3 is TGCGCCAGCAGTGAGTCGAGACTACGGCGGGGGGACGGGTACGAGCAGTACTTC.

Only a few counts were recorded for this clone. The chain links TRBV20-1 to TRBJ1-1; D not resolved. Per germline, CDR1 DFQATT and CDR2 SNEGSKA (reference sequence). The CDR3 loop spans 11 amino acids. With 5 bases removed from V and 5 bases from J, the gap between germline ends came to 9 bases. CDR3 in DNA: TGCAGTGCTCAACAGAAGACTGAAGCTTTCTTT. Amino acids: CSAQQKTEAFF.

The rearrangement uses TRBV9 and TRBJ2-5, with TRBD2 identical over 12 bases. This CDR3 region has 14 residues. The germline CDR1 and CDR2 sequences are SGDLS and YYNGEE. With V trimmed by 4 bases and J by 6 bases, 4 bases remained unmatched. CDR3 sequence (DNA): TGTGCCAGCAGCCTGACTAGCGGGGGTAAGACCCAGTACTTC. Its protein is CASSLTSGGKTQYF.

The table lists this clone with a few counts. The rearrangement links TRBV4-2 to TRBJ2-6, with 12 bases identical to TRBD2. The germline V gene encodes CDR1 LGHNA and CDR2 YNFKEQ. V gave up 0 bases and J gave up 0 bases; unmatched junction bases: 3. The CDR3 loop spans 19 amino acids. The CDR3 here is CASSQETSGGLSGANVLTF. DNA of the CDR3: TGTGCCAGCAGCCAAGAGACTAGCGGGGGTCTCTCTGGGGCCAACGTCCTGACTTTC.

The CDR3 DNA reads as TGTGCCAGCGGACAGGGGGCGAACGAGCAGTACTTC. Its translation is CASGQGANEQYF. The V gene is TRBV6-1, the J gene TRBJ2-7; 11 positions match TRBD1. The V and J ends lost 8 bases and 5 bases, in that order; junction bases with no gene match: 2. The V gene's germline CDR1 is MNHNS and CDR2 SASEGT. This CDR3 is built from 12 residues.

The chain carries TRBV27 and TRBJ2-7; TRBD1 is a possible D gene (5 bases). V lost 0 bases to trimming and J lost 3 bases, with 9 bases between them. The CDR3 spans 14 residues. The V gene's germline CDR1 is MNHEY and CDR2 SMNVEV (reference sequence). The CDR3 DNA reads TGTGCCAGCAGTTTATCAGGGGATGGCTACGAGCAGTACTTC. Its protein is CASSLSGDGYEQYF.

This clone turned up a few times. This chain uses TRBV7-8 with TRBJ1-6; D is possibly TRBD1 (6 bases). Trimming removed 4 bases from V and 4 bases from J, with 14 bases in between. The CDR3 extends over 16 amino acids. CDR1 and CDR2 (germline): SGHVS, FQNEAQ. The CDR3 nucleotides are TGTGCCAGCAGCTCTCAATCCAGGGGATATAATTCACCCCTCCACTTT. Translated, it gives CASSSQSRGYNSPLHF.

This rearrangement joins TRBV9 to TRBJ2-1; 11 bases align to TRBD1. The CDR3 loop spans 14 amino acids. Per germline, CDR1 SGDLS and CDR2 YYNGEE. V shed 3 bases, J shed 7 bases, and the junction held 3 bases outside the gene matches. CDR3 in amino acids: CASSEDRGQNEQFF. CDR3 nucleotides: TGTGCCAGCAGCGAGGACAGGGGGCAGAATGAGCAGTTCTTC. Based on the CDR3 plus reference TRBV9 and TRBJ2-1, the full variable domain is DSGVTQTPKHLITATGQRVTLRCSPRSGDLSVYWYQQSLDQGLQFLIQYYNGEERAKGNILERFSAQQFPDLHSELNLSSLELGDSALYFCASSEDRGQNEQFFGPGTRLTVL.

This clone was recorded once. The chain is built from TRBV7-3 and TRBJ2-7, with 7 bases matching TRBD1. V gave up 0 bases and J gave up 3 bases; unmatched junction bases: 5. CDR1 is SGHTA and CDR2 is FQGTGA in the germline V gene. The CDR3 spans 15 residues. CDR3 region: CASSLTPGQLYEQYF. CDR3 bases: TGTGCCAGCAGCTTAACCCCGGGACAGCTCTACGAGCAGTACTTC.

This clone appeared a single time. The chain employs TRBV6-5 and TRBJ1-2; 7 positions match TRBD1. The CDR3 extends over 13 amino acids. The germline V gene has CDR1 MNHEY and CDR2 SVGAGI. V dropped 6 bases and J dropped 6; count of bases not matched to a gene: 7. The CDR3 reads CASREGRGNGYTF. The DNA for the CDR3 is TGTGCCAGCAGGGAAGGCAGGGGGAATGGCTACACCTTC.